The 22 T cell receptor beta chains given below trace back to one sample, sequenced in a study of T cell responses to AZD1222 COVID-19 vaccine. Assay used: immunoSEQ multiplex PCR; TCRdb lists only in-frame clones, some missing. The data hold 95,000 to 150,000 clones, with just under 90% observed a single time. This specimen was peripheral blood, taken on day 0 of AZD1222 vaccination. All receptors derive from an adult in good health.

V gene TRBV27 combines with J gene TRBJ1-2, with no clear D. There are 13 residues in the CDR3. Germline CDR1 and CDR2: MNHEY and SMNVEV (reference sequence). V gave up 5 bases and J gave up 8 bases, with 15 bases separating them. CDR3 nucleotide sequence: TGTGCCAGCAGTCCTAGCGGACGCCAGGGCTACACCTTC. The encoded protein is CASSPSGRQGYTF.

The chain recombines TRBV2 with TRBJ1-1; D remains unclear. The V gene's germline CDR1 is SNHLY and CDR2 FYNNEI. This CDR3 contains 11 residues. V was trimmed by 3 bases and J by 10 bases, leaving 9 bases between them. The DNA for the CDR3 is TGTGCCAGCAGTGATGCCCTGGGAGCTTTCTTT. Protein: CASSDALGAFF.

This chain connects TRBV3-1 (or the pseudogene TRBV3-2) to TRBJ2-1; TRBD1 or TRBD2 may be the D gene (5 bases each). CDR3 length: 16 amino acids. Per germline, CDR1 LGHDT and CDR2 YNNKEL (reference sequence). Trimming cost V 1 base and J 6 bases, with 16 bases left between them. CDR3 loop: CASSQAGSGALNEQFF. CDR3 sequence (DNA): TGTGCCAGCAGCCAAGCTGGCTCCGGGGCTCTCAATGAGCAGTTCTTC.

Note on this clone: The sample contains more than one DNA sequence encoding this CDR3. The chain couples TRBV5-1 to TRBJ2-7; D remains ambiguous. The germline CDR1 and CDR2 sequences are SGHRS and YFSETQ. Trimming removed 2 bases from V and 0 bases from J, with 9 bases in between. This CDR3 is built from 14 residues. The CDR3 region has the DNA TGCGCCAGCAGCTTAGACGGCCGCTCCTACGAGCAGTACTTC. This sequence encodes CASSLDGRSYEQYF.

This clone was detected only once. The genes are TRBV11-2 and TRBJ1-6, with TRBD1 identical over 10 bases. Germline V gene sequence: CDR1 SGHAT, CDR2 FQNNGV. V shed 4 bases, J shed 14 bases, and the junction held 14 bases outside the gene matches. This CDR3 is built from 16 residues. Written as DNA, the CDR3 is TGTGCCAGCAGCTCCCGAACGACAGGGGGCCACCCCACCCTCCACTTT. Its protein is CASSSRTTGGHPTLHF.

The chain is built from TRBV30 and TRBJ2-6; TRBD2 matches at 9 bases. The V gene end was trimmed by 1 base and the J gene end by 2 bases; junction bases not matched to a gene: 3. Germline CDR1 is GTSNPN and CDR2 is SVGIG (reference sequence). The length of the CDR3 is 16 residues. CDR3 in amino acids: CAWSGSGSTGANVLTF. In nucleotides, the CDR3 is TGTGCCTGGAGTGGTAGCGGGAGCACTGGGGCCAACGTCCTGACTTTC.

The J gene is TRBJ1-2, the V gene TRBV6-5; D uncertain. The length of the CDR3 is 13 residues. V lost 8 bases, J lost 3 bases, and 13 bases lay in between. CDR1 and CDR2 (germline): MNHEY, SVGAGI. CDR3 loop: CASAESGYYGYTF. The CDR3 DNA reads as TGTGCCAGCGCGGAGTCTGGATACTATGGCTACACCTTC.

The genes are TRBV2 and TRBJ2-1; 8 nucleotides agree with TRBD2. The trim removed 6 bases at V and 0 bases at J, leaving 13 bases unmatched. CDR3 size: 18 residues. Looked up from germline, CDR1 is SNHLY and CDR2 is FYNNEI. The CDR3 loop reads CASRGGLAGLSSYNEQFF. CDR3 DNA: TGTGCCAGCAGGGGTGGGTTAGCGGGACTGAGCTCCTACAATGAGCAGTTCTTC. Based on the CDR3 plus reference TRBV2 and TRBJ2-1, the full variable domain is EPEVTQTPSHQVTQMGQEVILRCVPISNHLYFYWYRQILGQKVEFLVSFYNNEISEKSEIFDDQFSVERPDGSNFTLKIRSTKLEDSAMYFCASRGGLAGLSSYNEQFFGPGTRLTVL.

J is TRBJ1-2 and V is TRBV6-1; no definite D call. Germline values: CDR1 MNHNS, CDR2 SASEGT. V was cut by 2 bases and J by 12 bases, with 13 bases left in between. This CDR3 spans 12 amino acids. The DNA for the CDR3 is TGTGCCAGCAGTGAAATTCACCCGATCCACACCTTC. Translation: CASSEIHPIHTF.

The CDR3 region has the DNA TGTGCCAGCAGCCAAGTCCCGGGACAGGGGCCCATCTACAATGAGCAGTTCTTC. Protein: CASSQVPGQGPIYNEQFF. The chain links TRBV3-1 (or the pseudogene TRBV3-2) to TRBJ2-1, with 10 bases matching TRBD1. J was trimmed by 3 bases and V by 1 base; bases with no gene match: 9. The CDR3 covers 18 residues. Germline CDR1 LGHDT, CDR2 YNNKEL (reference sequence).

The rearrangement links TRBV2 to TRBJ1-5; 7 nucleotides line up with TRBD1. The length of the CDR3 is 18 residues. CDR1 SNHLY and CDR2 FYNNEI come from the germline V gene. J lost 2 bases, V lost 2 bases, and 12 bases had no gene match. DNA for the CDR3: TGTGCCAGCAGTGAAATAGGCCTAACAGGGGCGGGCAATCAGCCCCAGCATTTT. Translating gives CASSEIGLTGAGNQPQHF.

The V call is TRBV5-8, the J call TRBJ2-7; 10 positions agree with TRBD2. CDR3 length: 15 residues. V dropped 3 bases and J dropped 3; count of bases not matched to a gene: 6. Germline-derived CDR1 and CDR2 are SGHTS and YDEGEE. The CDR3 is CASSSSGGYLYEQYF. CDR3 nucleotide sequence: TGTGCCAGCAGCTCTAGCGGGGGTTATCTCTACGAGCAGTACTTC.

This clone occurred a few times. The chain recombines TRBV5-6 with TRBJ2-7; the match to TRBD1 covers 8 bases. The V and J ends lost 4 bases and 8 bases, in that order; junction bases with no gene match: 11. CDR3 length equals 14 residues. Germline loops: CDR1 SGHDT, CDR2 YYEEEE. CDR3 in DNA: TGTGCCAGCAGCCCGTCAGGACAGGGTCGGCAGCAGTACTTC. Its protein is CASSPSGQGRQQYF.

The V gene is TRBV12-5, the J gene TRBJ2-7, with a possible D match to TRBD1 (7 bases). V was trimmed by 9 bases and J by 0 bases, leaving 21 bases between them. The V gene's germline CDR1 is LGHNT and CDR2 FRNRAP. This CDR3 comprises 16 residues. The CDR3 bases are TGTGCTAGCCAGGGGGGTCCACAGGAGTTCTCCTACGAGCAGTACTTC. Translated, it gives CASQGGPQEFSYEQYF.

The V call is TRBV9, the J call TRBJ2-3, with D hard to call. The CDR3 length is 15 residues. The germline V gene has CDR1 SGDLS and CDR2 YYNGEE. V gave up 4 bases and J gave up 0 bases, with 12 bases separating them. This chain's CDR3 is CASSRLGSSTDTQYF. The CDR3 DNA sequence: TGTGCCAGCAGCAGACTGGGGTCAAGCACAGATACGCAGTATTTT. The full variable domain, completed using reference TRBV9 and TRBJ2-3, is DSGVTQTPKHLITATGQRVTLRCSPRSGDLSVYWYQQSLDQGLQFLIQYYNGEERAKGNILERFSAQQFPDLHSELNLSSLELGDSALYFCASSRLGSSTDTQYFGPGTRLTVL.

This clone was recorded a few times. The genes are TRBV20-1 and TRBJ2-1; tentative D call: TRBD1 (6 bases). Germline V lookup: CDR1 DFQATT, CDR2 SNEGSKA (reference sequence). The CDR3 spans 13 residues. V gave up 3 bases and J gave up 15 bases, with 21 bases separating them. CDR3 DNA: TGCAGTGCTAGTAAGGGTAAGGGGGATCCCCGGTTCTTC. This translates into CSASKGKGDPRFF.

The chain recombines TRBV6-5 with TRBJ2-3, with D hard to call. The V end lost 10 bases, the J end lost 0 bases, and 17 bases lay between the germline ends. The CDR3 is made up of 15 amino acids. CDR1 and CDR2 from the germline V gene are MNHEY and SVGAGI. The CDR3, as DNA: TGTGCCACCTCGTCTGGTCCGGTTAGCACAGATACGCAGTATTTT. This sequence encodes CATSSGPVSTDTQYF.

The CDR3 bases are TGTGCCAGCAGGTACCAAATTGAAAAACTGTTTTTT. The encoded protein is CASRYQIEKLFF. The V and J genes are TRBV2 and TRBJ1-4; no definite D call. The CDR3 loop spans 12 amino acids. Germline V gene sequence: CDR1 SNHLY, CDR2 FYNNEI. Deletions cut 6 bases from V and 7 bases from J, with 9 bases between.

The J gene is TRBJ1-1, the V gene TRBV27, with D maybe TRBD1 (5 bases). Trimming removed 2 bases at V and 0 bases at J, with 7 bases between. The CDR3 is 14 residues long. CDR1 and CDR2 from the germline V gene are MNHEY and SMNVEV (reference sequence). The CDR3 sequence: CASSLDRLNTEAFF. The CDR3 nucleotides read TGTGCCAGCAGTTTAGACAGACTGAACACTGAAGCTTTCTTT.

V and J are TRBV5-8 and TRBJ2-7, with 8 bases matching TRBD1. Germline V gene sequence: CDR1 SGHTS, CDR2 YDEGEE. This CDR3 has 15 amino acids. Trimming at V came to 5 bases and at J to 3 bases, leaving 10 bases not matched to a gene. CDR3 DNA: TGTGCCAGCAGATACGGACAGGGATTTAGCTACGAGCAGTACTTC. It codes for CASRYGQGFSYEQYF.

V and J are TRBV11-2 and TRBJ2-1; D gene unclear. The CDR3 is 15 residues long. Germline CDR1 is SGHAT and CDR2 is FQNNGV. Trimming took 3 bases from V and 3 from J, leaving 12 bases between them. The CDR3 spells CASSLRQEHYNEQFF. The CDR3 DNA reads TGTGCCAGCAGCTTGCGGCAGGAACACTACAATGAGCAGTTCTTC.

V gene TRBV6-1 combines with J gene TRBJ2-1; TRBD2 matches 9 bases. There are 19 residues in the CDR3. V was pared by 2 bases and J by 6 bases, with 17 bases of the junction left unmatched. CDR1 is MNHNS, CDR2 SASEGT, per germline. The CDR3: CASSESRSRGRGGLNEQFF. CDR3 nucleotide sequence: TGTGCCAGCAGTGAATCCAGATCCCGCGGGAGGGGGGGCCTCAATGAGCAGTTCTTC.